The 5 T cell receptor beta chains below all came from one sample that was sequenced in a study of identical twins. TCRdb analysed the 5' RACE reads with MiXCR anew, one entry per CDR3 protein. This sample has hundreds of thousands of distinct CDR3 sequences, with 12% found just once. This same sample was also part of a study on yellow fever vaccine responses in identical twins.

Sequencing was carried out using CD8+ T cells sorted from blood. These TCRs come from a woman aged 18 to 35 in good health.

This clonotype was counted ten times or more. The rearrangement uses TRBV11-2 and TRBJ2-1, with unresolved D. The germline V and J ends were trimmed by 0 bases and 6 bases, with 9 bases remaining between them. CDR1 SGHAT and CDR2 FQNNGV come from the germline V gene. This CDR3 is 14 amino acids long. CDR3 sequence reads: CASSLDFSLNEQFF. The CDR3 coding sequence is TGTGCCAGCAGCTTAGATTTTTCCCTCAATGAGCAGTTCTTC.

This clonotype appeared a few times. The V call is TRBV4-1, the J call TRBJ1-5; weak D call: TRBD1 (6 bases). V lost 0 bases, J lost 4 bases, and 10 bases lay in between. There are 15 residues in the CDR3. Germline loops: CDR1 MGHRA, CDR2 YSYEKL. CDR3: CASSQEAGANQPQHF. Here the CDR3 DNA reads TGCGCCAGCAGCCAAGAAGCAGGGGCTAATCAGCCCCAGCATTTT.

This clonotype was counted a few times. V usage is TRBV20-1 and J usage is TRBJ2-7; D is undetermined. The length of the CDR3 is 13 residues. Trimming cost V 3 bases and J 2 bases, with 11 bases left between them. Germline CDR1 reads DFQATT; CDR2 reads SNEGSKA (reference sequence). The CDR3 spells CSARDLRTYEQYV. DNA for the CDR3: TGCAGTGCTAGGGACCTACGAACCTACGAGCAGTACGTC.

This clonotype was found many times. This chain joins TRBV10-3 and TRBJ2-1, with D perhaps matching TRBD2 (6 bases). The CDR3 is 14 residues long. CDR1 and CDR2 from the germline V gene are ENHRY and SYGVKD. V was shortened by 3 bases and J by 9 bases, with 15 bases between the two germline ends. The CDR3 loop reads CAISDKLSTSEQFF. CDR3 in DNA: TGTGCCATCAGTGATAAGTTATCGACTAGTGAGCAGTTCTTC.

This clonotype was counted between two and nine times. The chain has TRBV9 and TRBJ2-7, with 12 bases lining up with TRBD2. The germline gives CDR1 SGDLS, CDR2 YYNGEE. The CDR3 consists of 16 residues. V was clipped by 0 bases and J by 2 bases; unmatched bases: 3. CDR3 protein: CASSVGGLAGTYEQYF. The CDR3 nucleotides read TGTGCCAGCAGCGTAGGTGGACTAGCGGGGACCTACGAGCAGTACTTC.